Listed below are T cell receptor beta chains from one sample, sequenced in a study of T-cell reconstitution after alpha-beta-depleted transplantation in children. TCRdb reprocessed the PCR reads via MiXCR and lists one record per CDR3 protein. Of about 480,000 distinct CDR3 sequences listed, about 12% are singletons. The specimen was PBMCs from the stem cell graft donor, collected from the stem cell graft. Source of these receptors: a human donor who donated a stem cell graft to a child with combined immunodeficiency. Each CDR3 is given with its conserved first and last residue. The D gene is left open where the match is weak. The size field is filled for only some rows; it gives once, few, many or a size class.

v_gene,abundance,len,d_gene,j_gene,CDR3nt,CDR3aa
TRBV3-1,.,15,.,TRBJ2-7,TGTGCCAGCAGCCTCGAACTTTTAGACGCCTACGAGCAGTACTTC,CASSLELLDAYEQYF
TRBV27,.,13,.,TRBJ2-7,TGTGCCAGCGCGGACAGCCCGTCCTACGAGCAGTACTTC,CASADSPSYEQYF
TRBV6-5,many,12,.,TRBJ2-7,TGTGCCAGCAGCTCTACAGTCTACGAGCAGTACTTC,CASSSTVYEQYF
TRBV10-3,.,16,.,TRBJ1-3,TGTGCCATCAGTGAGTCGTCAGGTAGCTCTGGAAACACCATATATTTT,CAISESSGSSGNTIYF
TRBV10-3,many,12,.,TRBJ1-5,TGTGCCATCAGTGAGTCGAGGAAGCCCCAGCATTTT,CAISESRKPQHF
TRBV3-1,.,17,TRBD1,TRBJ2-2,TGTGCCAGCAGCCATGGCTTGGGACAGGGGATCGGCGGGGAGCTGTTTTTT,CASSHGLGQGIGGELFF
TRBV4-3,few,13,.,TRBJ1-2,TGCGCCAGCAGCCAAACAGGGTACTATGGCTACACCTTC,CASSQTGYYGYTF
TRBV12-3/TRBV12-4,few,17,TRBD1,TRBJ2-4,TGTGCCAGCAGTCCCCGGGACAGGGGCTGGTATAGAAACATTCAGTACTTC,CASSPRDRGWYRNIQYF
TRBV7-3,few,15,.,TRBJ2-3,TGTGCCAGCAGCCGTGGGGGGACGGCAGGAGATACGCAGTATTTT,CASSRGGTAGDTQYF
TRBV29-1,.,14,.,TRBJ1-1,TGCAGCGCTTCTGGCGGGAGATCGGTCACTGAAGCTTTCTTT,CSASGGRSVTEAFF
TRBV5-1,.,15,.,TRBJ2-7,TGCGCCAGCAGCTTGGAGGCGACGGCCGCCTACGAGCAGTACTTC,CASSLEATAAYEQYF
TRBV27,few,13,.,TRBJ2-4,TGTGCCAGCGGATTATTAGCCAAAAACATTCAGTACTTC,CASGLLAKNIQYF
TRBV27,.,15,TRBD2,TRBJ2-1,TGTGCCAGCAGTTTAGGGACTAGCGGGAAAAATGAGCAGTTCTTC,CASSLGTSGKNEQFF
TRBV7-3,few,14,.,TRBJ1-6,TGTGCCAGCAGCAAGGGACACCGGATTTCACCCCTCCACTTT,CASSKGHRISPLHF